These T cell receptor beta chains were read from a single sample in a study of blood T cell repertoires in COVID-19. The table came from immunoSEQ multiplex PCR; TCRdb's copy has only in-frame clones and leaves some out. Among roughly 140,000 clones listed, 75% to 90% were seen once. Sequencing was carried out using peripheral blood. These receptors were taken from a woman aged 60-75 years with active or convalescent COVID-19. CDR3s include the opening cysteine and the closing phenylalanine or tryptophan. The D gene is left open where the match is weak. Rows give clone size only sometimes, using once, few, many, or a class for an expanded clone.

>TRBV4-3|TRBJ1-2|16|TRBD1|-
CASSLAAGQTNYGYTF
TGCGCCAGCAGCCTCGCTGCGGGACAGACTAACTATGGCTACACCTTC
>TRBV7-6|TRBJ2-7|14|-|-
CASSPHRDSYEQYF
TGTGCCAGCAGCCCCCACAGGGATTCCTACGAGCAGTACTTC
>TRBV4-3|TRBJ2-7|13|-|once
CASSQDLGYEQYF
TGCGCCAGCAGCCAAGATCTCGGCTACGAGCAGTACTTC
>TRBV7-8|TRBJ1-1|15|-|-
CASSFTYNGDTEAFF
TGTGCCAGCAGCTTCACCTACAACGGGGACACTGAAGCTTTCTTT
>TRBV10-1|TRBJ2-1|17|TRBD1|-
CASSEDAGTGGYNEQFF
TGCGCCAGCAGTGAAGACGCCGGGACAGGGGGCTATAATGAGCAGTTCTTC
>TRBV19|TRBJ1-1|14|-|once
CASSIAQLNTEAFF
TGTGCCAGTAGTATTGCTCAGTTGAACACTGAAGCTTTCTTT
>TRBV18|TRBJ2-7|13|-|-
CASSGQGTYEQYF
TGTGCCAGCTCAGGGCAGGGAACCTACGAGCAGTACTTC
>TRBV6-6|TRBJ1-5|13|-|-
CASEEGGGQPQHF
TGTGCCAGCGAGGAGGGGGGGGGACAGCCCCAGCATTTT
>TRBV6-5|TRBJ2-7|13|-|-
CASSMDITYEQYF
TGTGCCAGCAGTATGGACATCACCTACGAGCAGTACTTC
>TRBV6-2/TRBV6-3|TRBJ2-5|16|-|-
CASSTWGSPRGETQYF
TGTGCCAGCAGCACCTGGGGCTCCCCACGGGGGGAGACCCAGTACTTC
>TRBV10-3|TRBJ2-1|16|TRBD1|-
CAISDPGQSSYNEQFF
TGTGCCATCAGTGACCCGGGACAGAGCTCCTACAATGAGCAGTTCTTC
>TRBV23-1|TRBJ1-1|19|TRBD1|-
CASSQHLPGQICGGTEAFF
TGCGCCAGCAGTCAGCACCTTCCGGGACAGATATGTGGAGGCACTGAAGCTTTCTTT
>TRBV7-2|TRBJ2-5|13|-|-
CASSLSGEETQYF
TGTGCCAGCAGCCTATCAGGGGAAGAGACCCAGTACTTC
>TRBV29-1|TRBJ2-3|12|-|-
CSVVVRENTQYF
TGCAGCGTTGTAGTCCGGGAAAATACGCAGTATTTT
>TRBV2|TRBJ1-6|15|-|-
CASHPQGGDNSPLHF
TGTGCCAGCCACCCCCAGGGTGGGGATAATTCACCCCTCCACTTT
>TRBV25-1|TRBJ2-7|14|TRBD1|-
CASSGLRDSYEQYF
TGTGCCAGCAGTGGACTAAGGGACAGCTACGAGCAGTACTTC
>TRBV6-5|TRBJ2-2|12|-|-
CASSFDTGELFF
TGTGCCAGCAGTTTCGACACCGGGGAGCTGTTTTTT
>TRBV5-8|TRBJ2-7|18|-|-
CASSLNLGMGAISYEQYF
-
>TRBV11-2|TRBJ1-6|17|-|-
CASSLVFAGDYNSPLHF
TGTGCCAGCAGCTTAGTCTTCGCAGGGGATTATAATTCACCCCTCCACTTT
>TRBV5-4|TRBJ2-5|14|-|once
CASTLDQGQETQYF
TGTGCCAGCACCCTGGATCAGGGACAAGAGACCCAGTACTTC
>TRBV19|TRBJ1-1|15|-|-
CASTPSGSRGTEAFF
TGTGCCAGTACCCCGAGCGGCAGCCGAGGCACTGAAGCTTTCTTT
>TRBV2|TRBJ2-2|16|-|-
CASSDEGVQNTGELFF
TGTGCCAGCAGTGATGAAGGAGTTCAGAACACCGGGGAGCTGTTTTTT
>TRBV11-2|TRBJ2-7|16|-|-
CASSLGRDWSSYEQYF
TGTGCCAGCAGCTTAGGCCGGGACTGGAGCTCCTACGAGCAGTACTTC
>TRBV30|TRBJ2-1|13|-|once
CAGTSGSYNEQFF
TGTGCCGGGACCTCGGGCTCCTACAATGAGCAGTTCTTC
>TRBV27|TRBJ1-1|14|TRBD1|-
CASSPGDRNTEAFF
TGTGCCAGCAGTCCCGGGGACAGGAACACTGAAGCTTTCTTT
>TRBV6-2/TRBV6-3|TRBJ2-5|14|-|-
CASSYSSGVKTQYF
TGTGCCAGCAGTTACTCCTCAGGGGTTAAGACCCAGTACTTC
>TRBV19|TRBJ2-3|15|TRBD2|-
CASSILAGGTDTQYF
TGTGCCAGTAGTATTCTAGCGGGGGGCACAGATACGCAGTATTTT
>TRBV7-9|TRBJ2-3|13|-|once
CASSPLRTDTQYF
TGTGCCAGCAGCCCCCTTCGCACAGATACGCAGTATTTT
>TRBV18|TRBJ1-6|16|TRBD1|few
CASSPSTGPYNSPLHF
TGTGCCAGCTCACCATCGACAGGGCCTTATAATTCACCCCTCCACTTT
>TRBV18|TRBJ2-7|14|TRBD1|-
CASSPPGTAYEQYF
TGTGCCAGCTCACCCCCCGGGACAGCCTACGAGCAGTACTTC
>TRBV10-3|TRBJ1-3|13|-|-
CAIGGGTGNTIYF
TGTGCCATCGGTGGGGGCACTGGAAACACCATATATTTT
>TRBV6-2/TRBV6-3|TRBJ2-7|14|-|-
CASSYPGFTYEQYF
TGTGCCAGCAGTTACCCAGGTTTTACCTACGAGCAGTACTTC
>TRBV5-4|TRBJ1-1|14|-|-
CASSLVVGSAEAFF
TGTGCCAGCAGCTTGGTGGTGGGGAGCGCTGAAGCTTTCTTT
>TRBV19|TRBJ1-1|11|-|-
CASSNGAASFF
TGTGCCAGTTCTAATGGGGCGGCCTCCTTCTTT
>TRBV7-8|TRBJ1-6|15|-|-
CASSQLGGVNSPLHF
TGTGCCAGCAGCCAACTGGGGGGGGTAAATTCACCCCTCCACTTT
>TRBV5-1|TRBJ2-7|14|-|-
CASSSDTTAYEQYF
TGCGCCAGCAGCTCAGACACAACCGCCTACGAGCAGTACTTC
>TRBV5-1|TRBJ2-1|13|TRBD2|-
CASSFSLAEEQFF
TGCGCCAGCAGCTTCTCACTAGCGGAAGAGCAGTTCTTC
>TRBV5-4|TRBJ1-1|14|-|-
CASSPRAGQPHAFF
TGTGCCAGCAGCCCCAGAGCGGGCCAACCCCACGCTTTCTTT
>TRBV11-2|TRBJ2-6|13|-|-
CASSPGGANVLTF
TGTGCCAGCAGCCCGGGTGGGGCCAACGTCCTGACTTTC
>TRBV28|TRBJ2-5|16|-|once
CASSFLNFDSQETQYF
TGTGCCAGCAGTTTCCTGAATTTTGACAGTCAAGAGACCCAGTACTTC
>TRBV5-1|TRBJ1-3|14|TRBD1|-
CASSPGGTGNTIYF
TGCGCCAGCAGCCCAGGGGGGACTGGAAACACCATATATTTT
>TRBV2|TRBJ2-5|13|-|-
CASLRLQGETQYF
TGTGCCAGCTTGCGACTGCAGGGTGAGACCCAGTACTTC
>TRBV3-1/TRBV3-2|TRBJ1-2|15|-|-
CASSLGQLPNYGYTF
TGTGCCAGCAGCCTTGGGCAGCTTCCTAACTATGGCTACACCTTC
>TRBV7-9|TRBJ2-3|14|TRBD2|-
CASGGDGNTDTQYF
TGTGCCAGCGGGGGGGACGGAAACACAGATACGCAGTATTTT
>TRBV6-5|TRBJ1-2|11|-|-
CASTANYGYTF
TGTGCCAGCACGGCTAACTATGGCTACACCTTC
>TRBV10-3|TRBJ1-5|13|-|-
CAISVAENQPQHF
TGTGCCATCAGTGTGGCAGAAAATCAGCCCCAGCATTTT
>TRBV5-1|TRBJ2-7|15|-|-
CASSLRPGSSYEQYF
TGCGCCAGCAGCTTGCGTCCGGGGAGCTCCTACGAGCAGTACTTC
>TRBV21-1|TRBJ2-3|17|-|-
CASSYNETGVCTDTQYF
TGTGCCAGCAGCTACAACGAAACAGGGGTTTGCACAGATACGCAGTATTTT
>TRBV14|TRBJ1-5|13|-|few
CASSQDHNQPQHF
TGTGCCAGCAGCCAAGATCACAACCAGCCCCAGCATTTT
>TRBV7-5|TRBJ1-5|16|-|-
CARSTRGQGAGEPQHF
TGTGCCAGAAGCACGAGGGGACAGGGGGCCGGTGAGCCCCAGCATTTT
>TRBV3-1/TRBV3-2|TRBJ2-6|20|TRBD2|-
CASSPWSASGVRPGANVLTF
TGTGCCAGCAGCCCTTGGTCCGCTAGCGGGGTAAGACCTGGGGCCAACGTCCTGACTTTC
>TRBV7-8|TRBJ2-7|17|-|-
CASSLSFLRQRSYEQYF
TGTGCCAGCAGCTTAAGTTTTTTGCGGCAGCGCTCCTACGAGCAGTACTTC
>TRBV7-2|TRBJ1-2|14|TRBD1|-
CASSLKDRGLGYTF
TGTGCCAGCAGCCTCAAGGACAGGGGGCTCGGCTACACCTTC
>TRBV6-2/TRBV6-3|TRBJ2-7|14|-|once
CASSFRQISYEQYF
TGTGCCAGCAGTTTCCGACAGATCTCCTACGAGCAGTACTTC
>TRBV5-1|TRBJ1-2|13|-|-
CASSLQGDYGYTF
TGCGCCAGCAGCTTGCAAGGAGACTATGGCTACACCTTC
>TRBV5-1|TRBJ1-1|21|TRBD1|-
CASRGNTGTGGAGRMNTEAFF
TGCGCCAGCAGGGGGAACACCGGGACAGGGGGCGCAGGGCGAATGAACACTGAAGCTTTCTTT